These 29 T cell receptor beta chains were sequenced from one sample in a study of blood T cell repertoires in COVID-19. Only in-frame clones appear in the TCRdb table, and some are missing; sequencing was by immunoSEQ multiplex PCR. Of over 300,000 clones in the sample, about 85% were seen once. The sample taken for sequencing was PBMCs or T cells enriched from blood (not recorded which). These receptors were obtained from a woman between 25 and 40 years old who had recovered from COVID-19.

This clone appeared a single time. The chain has TRBV19 and TRBJ2-1; 10 bases match TRBD2. Losses at the gene ends were 5 bases for V and 6 bases for J; bases not matched to a gene: 7. The CDR3 runs to 15 residues. CDR1 is LNHDA, CDR2 SQIVND, per germline (reference sequence). This chain's CDR3 is CASSVSGGPSNEQFF. The CDR3 coding sequence is TGTGCCAGTAGTGTTAGCGGGGGGCCTTCCAATGAGCAGTTCTTC.

The gene calls are TRBV6-5 and TRBJ2-7; 8 bases are a match to TRBD2. CDR3 size: 13 residues. Germline CDR1 reads MNHEY; CDR2 reads SVGAGI. Trimming removed 7 bases from V and 3 bases from J; junction bases left unmatched: 5. As DNA, the CDR3 is TGTGCCAGCAATAACGGGGGGGGCTACGAGCAGTACTTC. It yields the protein CASNNGGGYEQYF.

The chain joins TRBV10-1 to TRBJ2-2; D is possibly TRBD2 (5 bases). Germline assignment: CDR1 WNHNN and CDR2 SYGVQD (reference sequence). V shed 4 bases and J shed 4 bases, with 13 bases lying between them. The CDR3 is 15 amino acids. The CDR3 nucleotides are TGCGCCAGCAGTGGGACTTCTTTGGGCACCGGGGAGCTGTTTTTT. It encodes CASSGTSLGTGELFF.

The genes are TRBV6-5 and TRBJ1-1; 7 bases are a match to TRBD1. This CDR3 has 13 residues. The germline V gene has CDR1 MNHEY and CDR2 SVGAGI. V was clipped by 7 bases and J by 4 bases; unmatched bases: 6. CDR3 residues: CASTETGFTEAFF. CDR3 DNA: TGTGCCAGCACCGAGACAGGGTTCACTGAAGCTTTCTTT.

The V and J genes are TRBV14 and TRBJ1-2, with no clear D. Germline V gene data show CDR1 as SGHDN and CDR2 as FVKESK. CDR3 length: 13 residues. The V gene lost 1 base and the J gene lost 9 bases, with 12 bases spanning the gap. CDR3 protein: CASSQGGRVSYTF. The DNA for the CDR3 is TGTGCCAGCAGCCAAGGAGGTCGAGTGAGCTACACCTTC.

The chain has TRBV9 and TRBJ2-7, with a possible D match to TRBD2 (6 bases). Trimming cost V 1 base and J 4 bases, with 12 bases left between them. This CDR3 is built from 14 residues. The germline CDR1 and CDR2 sequences are SGDLS and YYNGEE. For the CDR3, the DNA is TGTGCCAGCAGCGTATCCCGGGCGGGGTACGAGCAGTACTTC. This codes for CASSVSRAGYEQYF.

The J gene is TRBJ1-5, the V gene TRBV7-3; D may be TRBD1 (6 bases). The CDR3 is 14 amino acids. From germline, CDR1 is SGHTA and CDR2 FQGTGA. Trimming took 5 bases from V and 7 from J, leaving 15 bases between them. CDR3 sequence (DNA): TGTGCCAGCAGCGAGTCGGCAGGGGCGCAGCCCCAGCATTTT. As protein: CASSESAGAQPQHF.

This clone was detected a few times. This chain joins TRBV4-1 and TRBJ1-1; a weak D match, TRBD1 (6 bases). V gave up 7 bases and J gave up 1 base, with 16 bases separating them. Per the germline V gene, CDR1 is MGHRA and CDR2 is YSYEKL. CDR3 size: 15 residues. The CDR3 nucleotides are TGCGCCAGCAAGAAAACAGGGTACGGGAACACTGAAGCTTTCTTT. Protein product: CASKKTGYGNTEAFF.

The chain couples TRBV11-2 to TRBJ1-1; no reliable D call. Trimming left V 0 bases short and J 0 bases short, with 8 bases between. The CDR3 has 15 residues. Germline loops: CDR1 SGHAT, CDR2 FQNNGV. The CDR3 sequence: CASSLEAPMNTEAFF. CDR3 DNA: TGTGCCAGCAGCTTAGAGGCACCCATGAACACTGAAGCTTTCTTT.

The chain is built from TRBV15 and TRBJ2-5; 8 nucleotides agree with TRBD1. V trimming: 2 bases; J trimming: 4 bases; junction bases outside the gene matches: 6. Germline-derived CDR1 and CDR2 are LNHNV and YYDKDF (reference sequence). The CDR3 contains 15 residues. DNA for the CDR3: TGTGCCACCAGCAGAATCAGGGGGCAGGGAGAGACCCAGTACTTC. Protein: CATSRIRGQGETQYF.

V gene TRBV5-1 combines with J gene TRBJ1-1; a possible D gene is TRBD1 (6 bases). The CDR3 runs to 14 residues. Germline V gene sequence: CDR1 SGHRS, CDR2 YFSETQ. Deletions cut 1 base from V and 5 bases from J, with 12 bases between. Written as DNA, the CDR3 is TGCGCCAGCAGCTTGTTTGGGGGCCGGACTGAAGCTTTCTTT. It encodes CASSLFGGRTEAFF.

This clone came up once. This sequence joins TRBV7-3 and TRBJ1-6, with a tentative D call TRBD1 (5 bases). V gave up 5 bases and J gave up 10 bases, with 15 bases separating them. The CDR3 extends over 14 amino acids. Germline V CDR1 and CDR2: SGHTA, FQGTGA. CDR3 sequence: CASSPSGRGSPLHF. As DNA, the CDR3 is TGTGCCAGCAGCCCTAGCGGGAGGGGATCACCCCTCCACTTT.

The chain combines TRBV13 with TRBJ2-3, with no clear D. The CDR3 has 14 amino acids. Looked up from germline, CDR1 is PRHDT and CDR2 is FYEKMQ (reference sequence). V was cut by 3 bases and J by 3 bases, with 10 bases left in between. CDR3 region: CASSLRVLTDTQYF. In DNA form, the CDR3 reads TGTGCCAGCAGCTTGCGAGTTTTAACAGATACGCAGTATTTT. Looking up the rest from reference TRBV13 and TRBJ2-3 gives the full variable domain: AAGVIQSPRHLIKEKRETATLKCYPIPRHDTVYWYQQGPGQDPQFLISFYEKMQSDKGSIPDRFSAQQFSDYHSELNMSSLELGDSALYFCASSLRVLTDTQYFGPGTRLTVL.

V gene TRBV12-5 combines with J gene TRBJ2-5, with 11 bases aligning to TRBD2. V lost 9 bases, J lost 6 bases, and 15 bases stayed unmatched. The V gene's germline CDR1 is LGHNT and CDR2 FRNRAP. The CDR3 covers 16 residues. CDR3 region: CASAQTLAGAEKTQYF. The CDR3 DNA sequence: TGTGCTAGCGCTCAGACACTAGCGGGGGCCGAAAAGACCCAGTACTTC.

The genes are TRBV19 and TRBJ1-5; 8 nucleotides align to TRBD1. Germline trimming cut 2 bases from V and 0 bases from J; bases unmatched to any gene: 6. Germline V gene data show CDR1 as LNHDA and CDR2 as SQIVND (reference sequence). This CDR3 spans 17 amino acids. DNA of the CDR3: TGTGCCAGTAGTATACAACAGGGGGGATATAGCAATCAGCCCCAGCATTTT. Protein product: CASSIQQGGYSNQPQHF.

On this clone: This specimen includes other DNA sequences encoding the same CDR3. The chain has TRBV9 and TRBJ1-1; 9 bases match TRBD1. The germline V gene encodes CDR1 SGDLS and CDR2 YYNGEE. This CDR3 is 14 amino acids long. V lost 3 bases, J lost 4 bases, and 4 bases stayed unmatched. In DNA, the CDR3 is TGTGCCAGCAGCGCCCAGACAGGGGGCACTGAAGCTTTCTTT. It translates to CASSAQTGGTEAFF. The full variable domain, in which reference TRBV9 and TRBJ1-1 provide the parts outside the CDR3, is DSGVTQTPKHLITATGQRVTLRCSPRSGDLSVYWYQQSLDQGLQFLIQYYNGEERAKGNILERFSAQQFPDLHSELNLSSLELGDSALYFCASSAQTGGTEAFFGQGTRLTVV.

CDR3 amino acids: CASSLRSGQGSYNEQFF. The DNA of the CDR3 is TGTGCCAGCAGCTTAAGGTCGGGGCAGGGGAGCTACAATGAGCAGTTCTTC. The chain carries TRBV7-3 and TRBJ2-1; D is possibly TRBD1 (6 bases). CDR3 size: 17 residues. Germline values: CDR1 SGHTA, CDR2 FQGTGA. V shed 1 base and J shed 3 bases, with 16 bases lying between them.

This sequence joins TRBV7-3 and TRBJ2-1, with 7 bases matching TRBD2. J was trimmed by 1 base and V by 5 bases; bases with no gene match: 5. Looked up from germline, CDR1 is SGHTA and CDR2 is FQGTGA. The CDR3 length is 15 residues. The CDR3 region has the DNA TGTGCCAGCAGCCCGGGACTATCTTCCTACAATGAGCAGTTCTTC. It codes for CASSPGLSSYNEQFF.

The genes are TRBV5-4 and TRBJ1-5; 8 bases match TRBD1. The germline V gene has CDR1 SGHNT and CDR2 YYREEE (reference sequence). CDR3 size: 15 residues. The V segment lost 5 bases and the J segment 3 bases; nucleotides outside the gene matches: 7. CDR3 residues: CASSFGQGANQPQHF. CDR3 DNA sequence: TGTGCCAGCAGTTTTGGCCAGGGGGCCAATCAGCCCCAGCATTTT.

The V call is TRBV2, the J call TRBJ2-5, with D perhaps TRBD2 (6 bases). The CDR3 runs 12 residues. Germline CDR1 SNHLY, CDR2 FYNNEI. The V gene lost 6 bases and the J gene lost 5 bases, with 10 bases spanning the gap. CDR3 region: CASRDRGETQYF. The CDR3 DNA reads TGTGCCAGCAGGGACCGGGGGGAGACCCAGTACTTC.

The chain joins TRBV18 to TRBJ1-5; D remains ambiguous. Trimming took 6 bases from V and 7 from J, leaving 13 bases between them. CDR1 is KGHSH and CDR2 is LQKENI in the germline V gene. The CDR3 length is 13 residues. In DNA, the CDR3 is TGTGCCAGCTCCCCAAGCCCCATCCAGCCCCAGCATTTT. Protein product: CASSPSPIQPQHF.

The V and J genes are TRBV5-4 and TRBJ1-2, with TRBD1 matching over 7 bases. The CDR3 loop spans 16 amino acids. The junction had 10 bases not matched to a gene; V was cut back by 4 bases and J by 1 base. Germline-derived CDR1 and CDR2 are SGHNT and YYREEE (reference sequence). CDR3 sequence: CASSEGARKGNYGYTF. The CDR3 nucleotides read TGTGCCAGCAGCGAGGGGGCGCGGAAGGGTAACTATGGCTACACCTTC.

The chain has TRBV5-1 and TRBJ1-1, with 8 nucleotides matching TRBD1. This CDR3 contains 17 residues. The V segment lost 0 bases and the J segment 8 bases; nucleotides outside the gene matches: 15. Per germline, CDR1 SGHRS and CDR2 YFSETQ. The CDR3 spells CASSLGDRLAFAGEAFF. In DNA form, the CDR3 reads TGCGCCAGCAGCTTGGGGGACAGGTTAGCGTTCGCGGGCGAAGCTTTCTTT.

This clone was seen only once. The genes are TRBV6-5 and TRBJ1-2; D call uncertain. V lost 9 bases to trimming and J lost 4 bases, with 21 bases between them. This CDR3 contains 15 residues. The V gene's germline CDR1 is MNHEY and CDR2 SVGAGI. Here the CDR3 reads CASRGPTTLAYGYTF. The CDR3 bases are TGTGCCAGTCGGGGTCCGACGACACTCGCCTATGGCTACACCTTC.

The rearrangement uses TRBV6-2 or TRBV6-3 and TRBJ1-1; 8 bases line up with TRBD1. CDR1 MNHEY and CDR2 SVGEGT come from the germline V gene. The CDR3 length is 13 residues. V was pared by 4 bases and J by 10 bases, with 8 bases of the junction left unmatched. DNA for the CDR3: TGTGCCAGCAGTTGGGACCTCAGGGGGCCAGCTTTCTTT. Residues: CASSWDLRGPAFF.

The chain couples TRBV27 to TRBJ1-1, with D uncertain. This CDR3 spans 13 amino acids. V dropped 6 bases and J dropped 2 bases, with 10 bases sitting between them. In germline, CDR1 is MNHEY, CDR2 SMNVEV (reference sequence). The CDR3 DNA reads as TGTGCCAGCAGGCTAAATCTCAACACTGAAGCTTTCTTT. Amino acids: CASRLNLNTEAFF.

The V and J genes are TRBV7-8 and TRBJ2-3; a weak D match, TRBD2 (5 bases). CDR1 SGHVS and CDR2 FQNEAQ come from the germline V gene. This CDR3 is built from 15 residues. Trimming pared 4 bases from V and 5 bases from J, leaving 16 bases between. CDR3: CASSSRLNKGDTQYF. DNA of the CDR3: TGTGCCAGCAGCTCGCGACTAAACAAGGGAGATACGCAGTATTTT.

This chain links TRBV7-8 with TRBJ1-2, with 10 bases matching TRBD1. V trimming: 5 bases; J trimming: 4 bases; junction bases outside the gene matches: 10. There are 16 residues in the CDR3. Germline V lookup: CDR1 SGHVS, CDR2 FQNEAQ. The CDR3 DNA reads TGTGCCAGCAGCCGAGTTGGGACAGGGGAACCCTATGGCTACACCTTC. The encoded protein is CASSRVGTGEPYGYTF.

This chain links TRBV18 with TRBJ2-5; D unresolved. The CDR3 has 14 residues. CDR1 KGHSH and CDR2 LQKENI come from the germline V gene. Trimming removed 6 bases at V and 4 bases at J, with 15 bases between. The CDR3 sequence is CASSLSRNPETQYF. In DNA form, the CDR3 reads TGTGCCAGCTCCCTTTCGAGGAACCCAGAGACCCAGTACTTC.